The clone carrying this T cell receptor (beta chain) was detected a few times. This record belongs to a study of OX40 agonist ivuxolimab in advanced cancers. Clones were sequenced by immunoSEQ multiplex PCR, and TCRdb holds only the in-frame ones, with some missing. The sample includes around 93,000 clones, more than 75% of them seen just once. CDR1 and CDR2 from the germline V gene are SGHNT and YYREEE (reference sequence). The CDR3 sequence is 16 residues long. V dropped 4 bases and J dropped 5; count of bases not matched to a gene: 8. This rearrangement joins TRBV5-4 to TRBJ2-2, with TRBD2 matching 10 bases. This receptor was identified in an adult with an advanced solid tumor such as melanoma, head and neck, liver or kidney cancer. The specimen comprised CD4+ or CD8+ T cells sorted from blood, sampled in a trial of the OX40 agonist ivuxolimab. DNA for the CDR3: TGTGCCAGCAGCCCAACCCTAGCGGGAGAGACCGGGGAGCTGTTTTTT. Amino acids: CASSPTLAGETGELFF.